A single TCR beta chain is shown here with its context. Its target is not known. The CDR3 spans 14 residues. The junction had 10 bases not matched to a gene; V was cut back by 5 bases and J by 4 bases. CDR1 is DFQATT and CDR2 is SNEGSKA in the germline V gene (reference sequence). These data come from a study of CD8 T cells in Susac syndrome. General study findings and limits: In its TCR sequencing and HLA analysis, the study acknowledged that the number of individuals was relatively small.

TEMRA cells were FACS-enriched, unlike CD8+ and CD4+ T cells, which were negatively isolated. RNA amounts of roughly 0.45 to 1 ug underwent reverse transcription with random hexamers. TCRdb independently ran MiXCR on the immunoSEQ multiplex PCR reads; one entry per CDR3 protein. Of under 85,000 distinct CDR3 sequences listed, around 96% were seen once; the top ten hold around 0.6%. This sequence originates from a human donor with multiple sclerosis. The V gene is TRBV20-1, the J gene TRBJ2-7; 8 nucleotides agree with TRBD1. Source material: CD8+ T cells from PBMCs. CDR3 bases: TGCAGTGCTTCGCGACAGGGGAAGGGGTACGAGCAGTACTTC. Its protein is CSASRQGKGYEQYF.